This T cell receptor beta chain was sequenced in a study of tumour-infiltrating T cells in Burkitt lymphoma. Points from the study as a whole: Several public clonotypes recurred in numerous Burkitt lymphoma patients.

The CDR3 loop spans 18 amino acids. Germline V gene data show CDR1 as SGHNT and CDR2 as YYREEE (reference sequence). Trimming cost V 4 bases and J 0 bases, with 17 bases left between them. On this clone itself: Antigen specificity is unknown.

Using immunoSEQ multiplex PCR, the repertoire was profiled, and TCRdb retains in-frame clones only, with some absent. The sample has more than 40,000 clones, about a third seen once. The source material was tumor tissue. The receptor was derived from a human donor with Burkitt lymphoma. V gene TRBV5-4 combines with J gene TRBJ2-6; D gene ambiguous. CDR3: CASSPRIGRSSGANVLTF. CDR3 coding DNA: TGTGCCAGCAGCCCACGTATAGGGCGTAGCTCTGGGGCCAACGTCCTGACTTTC.